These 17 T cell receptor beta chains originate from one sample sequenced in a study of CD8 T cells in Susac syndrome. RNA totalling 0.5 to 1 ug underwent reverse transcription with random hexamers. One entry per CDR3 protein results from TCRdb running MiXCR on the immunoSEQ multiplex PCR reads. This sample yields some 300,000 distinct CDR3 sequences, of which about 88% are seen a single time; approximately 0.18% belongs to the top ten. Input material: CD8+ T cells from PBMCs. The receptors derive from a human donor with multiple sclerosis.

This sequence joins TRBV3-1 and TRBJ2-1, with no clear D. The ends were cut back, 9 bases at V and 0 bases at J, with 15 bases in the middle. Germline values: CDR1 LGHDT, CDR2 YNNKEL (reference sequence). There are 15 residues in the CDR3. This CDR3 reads CASGIGRSSYNEQFF. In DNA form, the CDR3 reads TGTGCCAGTGGAATAGGCCGTAGCTCCTACAATGAGCAGTTCTTC.

This CDR3 reads CASSFRREVGETQYF. In nucleotides, the CDR3 is TGTGCCAGTAGTTTTCGGCGGGAGGTAGGAGAGACCCAGTACTTC. V usage is TRBV19 and J usage is TRBJ2-5; 8 bases map to TRBD2. This CDR3 has 15 amino acids. V lost 5 bases and J lost 4; bases outside the gene matches: 9. Germline values: CDR1 LNHDA, CDR2 SQIVND (reference sequence).

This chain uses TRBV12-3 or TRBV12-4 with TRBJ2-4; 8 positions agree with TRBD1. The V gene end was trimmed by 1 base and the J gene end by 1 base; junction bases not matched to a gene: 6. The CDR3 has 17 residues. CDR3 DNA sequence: TGTGCCAGCAGTTTAGGAGGACAGGGAGTTGCCAAAAACATTCAGTACTTC. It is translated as CASSLGGQGVAKNIQYF.

As DNA, the CDR3 is TGTGCCAGCAGTCTCCGTTCTAGCGGGAGTGCAGATGAGCAGTTCTTC. This translates into CASSLRSSGSADEQFF. The chain is built from TRBV28 and TRBJ2-1; 10 bases fit TRBD2. Germline values: CDR1 MDHEN, CDR2 SYDVKM. The CDR3 length is 16 residues. J lost 8 bases, V lost 5 bases, and 12 bases had no gene match.

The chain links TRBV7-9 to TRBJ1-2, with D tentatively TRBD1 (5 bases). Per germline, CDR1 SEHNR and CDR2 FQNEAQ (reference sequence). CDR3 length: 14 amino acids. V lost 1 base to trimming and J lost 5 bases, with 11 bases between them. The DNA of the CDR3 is TGTGCCAGCAGCTTAGGTGGGGGATTTTATGGCTACACCTTC. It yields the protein CASSLGGGFYGYTF.

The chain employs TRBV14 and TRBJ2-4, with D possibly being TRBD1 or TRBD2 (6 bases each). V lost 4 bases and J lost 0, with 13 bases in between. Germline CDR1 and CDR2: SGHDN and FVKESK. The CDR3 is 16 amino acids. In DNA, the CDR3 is TGTGCCAGCAGCCCCATGGAGGGGGAAGCCAAAAACATTCAGTACTTC. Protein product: CASSPMEGEAKNIQYF.

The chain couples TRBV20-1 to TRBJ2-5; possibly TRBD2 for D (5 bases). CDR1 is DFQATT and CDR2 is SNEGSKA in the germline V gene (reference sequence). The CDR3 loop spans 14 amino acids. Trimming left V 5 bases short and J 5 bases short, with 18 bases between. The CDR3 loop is CSAPPGQEDETQYF. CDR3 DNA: TGCAGTGCTCCCCCCGGGCAGGAGGACGAGACCCAGTACTTC.

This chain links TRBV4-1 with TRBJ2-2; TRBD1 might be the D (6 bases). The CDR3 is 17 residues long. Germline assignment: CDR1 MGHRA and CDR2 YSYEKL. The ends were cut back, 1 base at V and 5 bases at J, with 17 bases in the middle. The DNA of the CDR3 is TGCGCCAGCAGCCAAGCCGGGACACCCCCGGGGACCGGGGAGCTGTTTTTT. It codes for CASSQAGTPPGTGELFF.

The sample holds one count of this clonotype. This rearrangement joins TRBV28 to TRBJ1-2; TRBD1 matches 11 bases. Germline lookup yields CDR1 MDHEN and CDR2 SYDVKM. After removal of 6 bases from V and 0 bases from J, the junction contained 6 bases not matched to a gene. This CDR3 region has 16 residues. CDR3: CASSQGQGGSNYGYTF. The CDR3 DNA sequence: TGTGCCAGCAGCCAGGGACAGGGGGGGTCTAACTATGGCTACACCTTC.

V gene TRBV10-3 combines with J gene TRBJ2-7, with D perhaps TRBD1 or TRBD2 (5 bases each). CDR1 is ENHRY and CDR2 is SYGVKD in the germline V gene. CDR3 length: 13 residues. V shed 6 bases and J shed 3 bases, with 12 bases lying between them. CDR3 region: CAIRGDGNYEQYF. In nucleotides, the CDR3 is TGTGCCATCAGGGGGGACGGGAACTACGAGCAGTACTTC.

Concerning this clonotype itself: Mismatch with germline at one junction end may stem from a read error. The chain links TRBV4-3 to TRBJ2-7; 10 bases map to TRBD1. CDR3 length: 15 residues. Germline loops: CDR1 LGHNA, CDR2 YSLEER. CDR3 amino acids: CASSRTRDRGYEQYF. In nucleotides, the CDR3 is TGCGCCAGCAGCCGGACCCGGGACAGGGGTTACGAACAGTACTTC.

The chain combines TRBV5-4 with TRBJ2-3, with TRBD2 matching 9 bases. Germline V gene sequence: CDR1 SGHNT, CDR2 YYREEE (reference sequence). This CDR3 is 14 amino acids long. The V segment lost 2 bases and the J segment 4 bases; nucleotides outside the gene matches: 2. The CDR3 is CASSFEREADTQYF. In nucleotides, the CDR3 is TGTGCCAGCAGCTTCGAGCGGGAGGCAGATACGCAGTATTTT.

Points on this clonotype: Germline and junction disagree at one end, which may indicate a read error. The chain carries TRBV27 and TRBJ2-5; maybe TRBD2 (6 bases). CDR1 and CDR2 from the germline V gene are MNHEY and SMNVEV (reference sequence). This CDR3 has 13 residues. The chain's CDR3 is CASGQRAQETQYF. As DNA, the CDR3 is TGCGCCAGCGGGCAGCGGGCCCAAGAGACCCAGTACTTC.

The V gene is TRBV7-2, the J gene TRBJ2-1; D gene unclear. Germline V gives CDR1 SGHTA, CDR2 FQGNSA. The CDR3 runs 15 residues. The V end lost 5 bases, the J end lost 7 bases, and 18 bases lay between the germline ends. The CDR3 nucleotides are TGTGCCAGCAGCCCACCTATAGCTAGGCCAAATGAGCAGTTCTTC. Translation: CASSPPIARPNEQFF.

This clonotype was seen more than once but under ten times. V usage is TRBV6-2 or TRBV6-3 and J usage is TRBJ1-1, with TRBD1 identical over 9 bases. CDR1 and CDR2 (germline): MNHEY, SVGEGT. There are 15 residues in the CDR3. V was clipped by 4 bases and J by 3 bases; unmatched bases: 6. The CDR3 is CASSWTGAFDTEAFF. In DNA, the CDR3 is TGTGCCAGCAGTTGGACAGGGGCGTTCGACACTGAAGCTTTCTTT.

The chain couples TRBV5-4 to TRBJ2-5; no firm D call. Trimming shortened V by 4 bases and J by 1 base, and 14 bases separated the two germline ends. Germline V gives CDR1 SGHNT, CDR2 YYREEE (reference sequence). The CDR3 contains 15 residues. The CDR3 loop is CASSPPQFSQETQYF. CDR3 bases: TGTGCCAGCAGCCCACCACAGTTTTCCCAAGAGACCCAGTACTTC.

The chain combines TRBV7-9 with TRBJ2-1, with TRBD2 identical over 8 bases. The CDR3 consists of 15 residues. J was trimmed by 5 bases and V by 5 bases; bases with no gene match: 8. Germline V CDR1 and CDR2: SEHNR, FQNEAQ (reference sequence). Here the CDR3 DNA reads TGTGCCAGCAGCACCCGGGTAGCGGGACACAATGAGCAGTTCTTC. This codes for CASSTRVAGHNEQFF.